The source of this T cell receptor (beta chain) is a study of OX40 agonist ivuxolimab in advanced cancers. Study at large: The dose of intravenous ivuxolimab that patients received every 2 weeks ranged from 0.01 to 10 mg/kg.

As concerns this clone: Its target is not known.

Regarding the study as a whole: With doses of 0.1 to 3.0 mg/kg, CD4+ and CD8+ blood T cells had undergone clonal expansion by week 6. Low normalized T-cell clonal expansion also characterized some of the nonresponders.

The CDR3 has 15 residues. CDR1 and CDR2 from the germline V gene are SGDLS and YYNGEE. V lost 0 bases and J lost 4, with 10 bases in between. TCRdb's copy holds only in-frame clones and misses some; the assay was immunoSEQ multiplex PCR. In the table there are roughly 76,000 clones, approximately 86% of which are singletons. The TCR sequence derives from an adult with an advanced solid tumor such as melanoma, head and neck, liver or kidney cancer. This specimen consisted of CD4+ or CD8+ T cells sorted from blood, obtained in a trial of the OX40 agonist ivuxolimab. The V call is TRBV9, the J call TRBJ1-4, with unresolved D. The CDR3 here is CASSVGGISNEKLFF. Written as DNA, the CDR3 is TGTGCCAGCAGCGTAGGAGGAATAAGTAATGAAAAACTGTTTTTT.